This T cell receptor (beta chain) originates from a study of T cell changes during pregnancy in multiple sclerosis. CDR3 length: 14 amino acids. In germline, CDR1 is MNHEY, CDR2 SMNVEV (reference sequence). The V end lost 5 bases, the J end lost 3 bases, and 12 bases lay between the germline ends. The data were produced by immunoSEQ multiplex PCR, yet TCRdb's version contains in-frame clones alone and is incomplete. The sample records 39,000 or so clones, roughly 88% being singletons. The rearrangement joins TRBV27 to TRBJ2-3; D might be TRBD1 (5 bases). The TCR was taken from a female donor with multiple sclerosis, enrolled in a pregnancy study. This material consisted of CD8+ T cells from peripheral blood mononuclear cells, taken in the first trimester of pregnancy. The CDR3 loop is CASSLKTETDTQYF. In DNA, the CDR3 is TGTGCCAGCAGTCTTAAGACAGAGACAGATACGCAGTATTTT.